These T cell receptor beta chains were read from a single sample in a study of read filtering for tumor transcriptome and immune sequencing. MiXCR was run by TCRdb on the reads, yielding one entry per CDR3 protein. The sample consists of approximately 59,000 distinct CDR3 sequences, 9% to 15% of them appearing once. Input material: a population of CD138-negative cells sorted from bone marrow. These receptors all come from a donor at least 40 years old with multiple myeloma. Each CDR3 is given with its conserved first and last residue. A D gene is named only where the DNA matches it firmly. The size field is filled for only some rows; it gives once, few, many or a size class.

d_gene,j_gene,abundance,v_gene,CDR3aa,CDR3nt
-,TRBJ1-5,many,TRBV6-5,CASSYSKNQPQHF,TGTGCCAGCAGTTACTCGAAAAATCAGCCCCAGCATTTT
-,TRBJ2-7,few,TRBV2,CASRQGSSYEQYF,TGTGCCAGCAGGCAGGGTAGCTCCTACGAGCAGTACTTC
-,TRBJ2-6,many,TRBV4-1,CASSRVDKSSGANVLTF,TGCGCCAGCAGCCGAGTGGACAAGAGCTCTGGGGCCAACGTCCTGACTTTC
TRBD2,TRBJ2-1,many,TRBV7-2,CASSPDPGAGGSNEQFF,TGTGCCAGCAGCCCCGATCCCGGAGCGGGGGGATCCAATGAGCAGTTCTTC
TRBD1,TRBJ1-4,many,TRBV2,CASSERRGQGVNEKLFF,TGTGCCAGCAGTGAAAGGAGGGGACAGGGTGTTAATGAAAAACTGTTTTTT
TRBD1,TRBJ2-7,few,TRBV7-3,CASSSNRDRGREQYF,TGTGCCAGCAGCTCCAACCGGGACAGGGGAAGGGAGCAGTACTTC
-,TRBJ1-1,many,TRBV6-1,CASSERGRASTEAFF,TGTGCCAGCAGTGAACGGGGCAGGGCAAGCACTGAAGCTTTCTTT
-,TRBJ1-1,-,TRBV3-1,CASSRGRQVTEAFF,TGTGCCAGCAGCCGGGGGCGACAGGTCACTGAAGCTTTCTTT
-,TRBJ2-6,many,TRBV5-1,CASSLVQSPGSGANVLTF,TGCGCCAGCAGCTTGGTACAGTCGCCTGGCTCTGGGGCCAACGTCCTGACTTTC
-,TRBJ1-1,medium-sized,TRBV7-9,CASSPGSYLNTEAFF,TGTGCCAGCAGCCCCGGGAGCTATTTGAACACTGAAGCTTTCTTT
TRBD2,TRBJ2-7,many,TRBV20-1,CSARGNRDYSYEQYF,TGCAGTGCTAGAGGAAACCGGGACTACTCCTACGAGCAGTACTTC
-,TRBJ2-1,many,TRBV11-2,CASSSLAYNEQFF,TGTGCCAGCAGCTCCTTGGCCTACAATGAGCAGTTCTTC
TRBD2,TRBJ2-2,once,TRBV5-1,CASSFGLAGANTGGLFF,TGCGCCAGCAGCTTCGGACTAGCGGGGGCGAACACCGGGGGGCTGTTTTTT
TRBD1,TRBJ2-7,many,TRBV2,CASSKGQYEQYF,TGTGCCAGCAGTAAGGGACAGTACGAGCAGTACTTC
-,TRBJ2-3,many,TRBV23-1,CASSRQSSTDTQYF,TGCGCCAGCAGTCGACAGTCTAGCACAGATACGCAGTATTTT
-,TRBJ2-2,many,TRBV20-1,CSATRGRPANTGELFF,TGCAGTGCTACTCGGGGACGCCCCGCGAACACCGGGGAGCTGTTTTTT
-,TRBJ2-1,many,TRBV20-1,CRVQGGEQFF,TGCCGCGTCCAGGGGGGTGAGCAGTTCTTC
-,TRBJ1-1,many,TRBV6-5,CASSSGSGPGRAFF,TGTGCCAGCAGCTCCGGGTCGGGTCCGGGGCGAGCTTTCTTT
-,TRBJ2-1,many,TRBV7-9,CASSSDKNPYNEQFF,TGTGCCAGCAGCTCCGACAAGAATCCCTACAATGAGCAGTTCTTC
-,TRBJ2-5,many,TRBV29-1,CSYRRGAGETQYF,TGCAGTTACCGACGCGGGGCCGGTGAGACCCAGTACTTC
-,TRBJ2-2,many,TRBV7-9,CASSFWLATGELFF,TGTGCCAGCAGCTTCTGGTTGGCCACCGGGGAGCTGTTTTTT
TRBD1,TRBJ1-5,many,TRBV6-1,CASRVDRGAWEPQHF,TGTGCCAGCAGAGTCGACAGGGGTGCATGGGAGCCCCAGCATTTT
TRBD1,TRBJ1-1,many,TRBV4-1,CASRTGGGDRRTEAFF,TGCGCCAGCAGGACAGGGGGCGGGGATCGAAGAACTGAAGCTTTCTTT
-,TRBJ2-2,many,TRBV5-1,CASSIPDKALANTGELFF,TGCGCCAGCAGCATTCCCGACAAGGCCCTCGCGAACACCGGGGAGCTGTTTTTT
-,TRBJ2-5,many,TRBV24-1,CATSDLPETQYF,TGTGCCACCAGTGATTTGCCGGAGACCCAGTACTTC
TRBD2,TRBJ2-3,many,TRBV20-1,CSTKPGTSVPTQYF,TGCAGCACCAAGCCCGGGACTAGCGTCCCGACGCAGTATTTT
TRBD2,TRBJ2-3,few,TRBV7-2,CASSPRRGSGNTDTQYF,TGTGCCAGCAGCCCGCGGCGGGGTAGCGGGAACACAGATACGCAGTATTTT
-,TRBJ2-3,many,TRBV6-1,CASSESGGTTQYF,TGTGCCAGCAGTGAATCCGGGGGAACTACGCAGTATTTT
TRBD2,TRBJ2-2,-,TRBV18,CASSPQLADGGELFF,TGTGCCAGCTCCCCACAACTAGCGGACGGCGGGGAGCTGTTTTTT
-,TRBJ2-3,many,TRBV7-9,CASSLGGGGSDTQYF,TGTGCCAGCAGCTTGGGCGGCGGCGGTTCAGATACGCAGTATTTT
-,TRBJ1-6,many,TRBV5-5,CASSSDGNSPLHF,TGTGCCAGCAGCTCGGACGGGAATTCACCCCTCCACTTT
-,TRBJ1-1,-,TRBV7-9,CASSRGDRNTEAFF,TGTGCCAGCAGCAGGGGAGACCGGAACACTGAAGCTTTCTTT
-,TRBJ1-1,many,TRBV29-1,CSWGGTNTEAFF,TGCAGTTGGGGGGGGACGAACACTGAAGCTTTCTTT
-,TRBJ1-5,many,TRBV20-1,CSVWQANQPQHF,TGCAGTGTATGGCAGGCAAATCAGCCCCAGCATTTT
-,TRBJ1-1,-,TRBV11-3,CASIRVRCEAFF,TGTGCCAGCATCAGAGTGAGGTGTGAAGCTTTCTTT
-,TRBJ1-6,many,TRBV3-1,CASSPAWGGRNSPLHF,TGTGCCAGCAGCCCGGCGTGGGGCGGTAGGAATTCACCCCTCCACTTT
-,TRBJ2-1,many,TRBV6-2/TRBV6-3,CASSYVRTAKNEQFF,TGTGCCAGCAGTTACGTGAGGACGGCAAAGAATGAGCAGTTCTTC
-,TRBJ2-3,many,TRBV20-1,CSARWGGTDTQYF,TGCAGTGCTAGATGGGGCGGCACAGATACGCAGTATTTT
-,TRBJ1-5,-,TRBV19,CASTPRTFLLKQPQHF,TGTGCCAGTACCCCGAGGACGTTTTTACTCAAGCAGCCCCAGCATTTT
TRBD2,TRBJ2-3,-,TRBV12-3/TRBV12-4,CASSLSGGGDRPTDTQYF,TGTGCCAGCAGTCTCTCAGGCGGGGGGGATCGTCCCACAGATACGCAGTATTTT
-,TRBJ2-2,-,TRBV11-2,CASSLRATFNTGELSF,TGTGCCAGCAGCTTAAGGGCAACTTTCAACACCGGGGAGCTGTCTTTT
-,TRBJ1-5,many,TRBV6-1,CASTRPGQPQHF,TGTGCCAGCACCCGGCCCGGGCAGCCCCAGCATTTT
-,TRBJ2-1,many,TRBV20-1,CSARVSYNEQFF,TGCAGTGCTAGGGTCAGCTACAATGAGCAGTTCTTC
-,TRBJ2-6,-,TRBV20-1,CSAPGISGADVLTF,TGCAGTGCGCCGGGGATCTCTGGGGCCGACGTCCTGACTTTC
TRBD1,TRBJ1-4,many,TRBV12-3/TRBV12-4,CASRPSGGSEKLFF,TGTGCCAGCAGACCATCAGGGGGAAGTGAAAAACTGTTTTTT
TRBD1,TRBJ1-1,many,TRBV3-1,CASSPGGQGRRNTEAFF,TGTGCCAGCAGCCCGGGGGGACAGGGGAGAAGGAACACTGAAGCTTTCTTT
TRBD1,TRBJ1-5,many,TRBV29-1,CSVVQGGQPQHF,TGCAGCGTGGTACAGGGGGGTCAGCCCCAGCATTTT
TRBD1,TRBJ2-7,many,TRBV4-1,CASSRIGRGPHYEQYF,TGCGCCAGCAGCCGAATCGGCAGGGGGCCCCATTACGAGCAGTACTTC
-,TRBJ2-3,many,TRBV5-1,CASSFVRGDTQYF,TGCGCCAGCAGCTTTGTAAGAGGCGATACGCAGTATTTT